This T cell receptor (beta chain) was captured in a study of blood T cell repertoires in COVID-19. In the study overall: Both acute and convalescent COVID-19 samples were obtained from the United States, Italy and Spain. Sample material is recorded as cDNA or gDNA derived from T cells, B-cell-depleted T cells, or PBMCs.

Authors' analysis steps: Estimation of nucleated cell counts was performed using reference gene primer amplification. Clones were read by immunoSEQ multiplex PCR, and TCRdb kept only the in-frame ones, dropping some. V and J calls and clone size are those listed in that table; D and trimming were worked out from the DNA. The sample contains more than 95,000 clones, about 84% of which appear only once. CDR3 length: 13 amino acids. V gave up 3 bases and J gave up 9 bases; unmatched junction bases: 5. The germline V gene has CDR1 SGHTA and CDR2 FQGNSA. The sample comprised peripheral blood. The clonotype originates from a human donor in a cohort sampled during active COVID-19. The chain uses TRBV7-2 and TRBJ2-1, with 7 bases aligning to TRBD2. CDR3 nucleotides: TGTGCCAGCAGCTTGGGCGGGAGCGCTGAGCAGTTCTTC. Protein: CASSLGGSAEQFF.